This T cell receptor beta chain was captured by sequencing in a study of T cells after yellow fever vaccination. This clonotype was recorded many times. Its antigen remains unknown. With 8 bases removed from V and 7 bases from J, the gap between germline ends came to 11 bases. The CDR3 runs 12 residues. Using its own MiXCR run on the 5' RACE reads, TCRdb lists one record per CDR3 protein. The sample shows around 260,000 distinct CDR3 sequences, 5.2% of them seen only once. Study-level findings and limits: Though weaker, the secondary response peaked faster, on day 5 versus 15. Most primary-vaccination clones reappeared after the booster (less than 98% CD4, about 88% CD8).

Specimen: CD4+ T cells sorted from PBMCs, collected on the day of the yellow fever booster vaccination. The source is a man between 18 and 35 years old who received the YFV17D yellow fever vaccine. The chain employs TRBV12-3 or TRBV12-4 and TRBJ2-2; D is unresolved. The CDR3 region has the DNA TGTGCCAGCCGACTCCTCTTCGGGGAGCTGTTTTTT. It translates to CASRLLFGELFF.